This TCR beta chain was sequenced for a study of CD8+CD57+ T cells in acquired aplastic anemia. Study-level findings and limits: The CD8+ Simpson's diversity of patients and controls was not significantly different. Sharing between patients and controls was observed for around 27 CD8+ CDR3 sequences.

This CDR3 is 11 amino acids long. Germline CDR1 and CDR2: SNHLY and FYNNEI. The table lists this clonotype with a few counts. What it recognizes is unknown. A junction end diverges from the germline sequence, so it may reflect a read error. Template material for TCR beta VDJ and CDR3 profiling consisted of genomic DNA. TCRdb re-derived calls from the reads in MiXCR, one entry per CDR3 protein. This repertoire shows more than 40,000 distinct CDR3 sequences, around two thirds found once; its top ten account for around 31%. The gene calls are TRBV2 and TRBJ2-5; 8 bases match TRBD1. Sequencing used sorted CD4+, CD8+, or CD8+CD57+ T cells (not recorded which) from PBMCs. This receptor was obtained from a human donor in good health, serving as a control. CDR3 DNA: TGTGCCAGCAGTGCGGACAGGGATAAGTTCTTC. Residues: CASSADRDKFF.